The 25 T cell receptor beta chains below all came from one sample that was sequenced in a study of shared clonotypes between healthy human individuals. Cells designated naive CD8 were CD45RO-negative and were positively selected for CCR7, with terminally differentiated effector memory CD45RA+ cells excluded. Measured with immunoSEQ multiplex PCR; TCRdb has only the in-frame clones, and not every one. The top ten hold 0.95% to 1.5% of the sample, which has under 2,000,000 clones, approximately 94% seen once. Sequenced input: naive CD8+ T cells sorted from blood. These receptors came from a young man in good health.

This chain joins TRBV19 and TRBJ2-7; TRBD1 aligns across 7 bases. V lost 4 bases to trimming and J lost 3 bases; unmatched junction nucleotides: 3. Germline CDR1 reads LNHDA; CDR2 reads SQIVND (reference sequence). The CDR3 spans 13 residues. CDR3 amino acids: CASSTGQVYEQYF. CDR3 sequence (DNA): TGTGCCAGTAGTACAGGACAGGTCTACGAGCAGTACTTC.

The rearrangement uses TRBV7-9 and TRBJ1-1, with TRBD1 identical over 7 bases. The CDR3 is 14 amino acids. CDR1 SEHNR and CDR2 FQNEAQ come from the germline V gene (reference sequence). With 4 bases clipped from V and 4 bases from J, the junction kept 6 bases outside the gene matches. As DNA, the CDR3 is TGTGCCAGCAGCTCGACAGGGAGCGGCACTGAAGCTTTCTTT. Protein product: CASSSTGSGTEAFF. Looking up the rest from reference TRBV7-9 and TRBJ1-1 gives the full variable domain: DTGVSQNPRHKITKRGQNVTFRCDPISEHNRLYWYRQTLGQGPEFLTYFQNEAQLEKSRLLSDRFSAERPKGSFSTLEIQRTEQGDSAMYLCASSSTGSGTEAFFGQGTRLTVV.

This clone was seen once. The chain links TRBV7-9 to TRBJ1-1, with D perhaps TRBD1 (5 bases). The CDR3 contains 12 residues. V lost 3 bases and J lost 6, with 8 bases in between. Germline CDR1 is SEHNR and CDR2 is FQNEAQ (reference sequence). CDR3 in amino acids: CASSFLGPEAFF. The CDR3 DNA reads TGTGCCAGCAGCTTCCTGGGGCCTGAAGCTTTCTTT.

Concerning this clone itself: Other DNA sequences in the same sample also yield this CDR3. The rearrangement links TRBV13 to TRBJ1-1; D is unclear. CDR1 PRHDT and CDR2 FYEKMQ come from the germline V gene (reference sequence). CDR3 length: 12 residues. Trimming shortened V by 5 bases and J by 2 bases, and 6 bases separated the two germline ends. The CDR3 here is CASSDANTEAFF. CDR3 coding DNA: TGTGCCAGCAGCGACGCTAACACTGAAGCTTTCTTT.

This chain connects TRBV28 to TRBJ1-5; D is perhaps TRBD1 (5 bases). Germline V gives CDR1 MDHEN, CDR2 SYDVKM. The CDR3 runs to 14 residues. Trimming stripped 7 bases from V and 6 bases from J, with 16 bases between. CDR3 residues: CASNLGTHGQPQHF. CDR3 in DNA: TGTGCCAGCAACCTTGGGACTCACGGTCAGCCCCAGCATTTT.

Concerning this clone: Other DNA sequences in this specimen translate into the identical CDR3. The CDR3 sequence: CASSYSSGNQPQHF. The CDR3 bases are TGTGCCAGCAGTTACTCGTCAGGGAATCAGCCCCAGCATTTT. J is TRBJ1-5 and V is TRBV6-5; D might be TRBD1 (5 bases). Germline V lookup: CDR1 MNHEY, CDR2 SVGAGI. The CDR3 covers 14 residues. Trimming pared 0 bases from V and 4 bases from J, leaving 7 bases between.

V is TRBV11-2 and J is TRBJ1-2; D remains ambiguous. Per germline, CDR1 SGHAT and CDR2 FQNNGV. V lost 5 bases and J 8 bases, leaving 18 bases between the germline ends. CDR3 size: 14 residues. CDR3 sequence reads: CASSPPPGQEGYTF. CDR3 DNA sequence: TGTGCCAGCAGCCCCCCCCCGGGCCAGGAGGGCTACACCTTC.

Concerning this clone: This CDR3 is also generated by other DNA sequences in the sample. V gene TRBV9 combines with J gene TRBJ1-2, with D unclear. The CDR3 spans 12 residues. Per the germline V gene, CDR1 is SGDLS and CDR2 is YYNGEE. The V end was cut by 0 bases, the J end by 4 bases, with 4 bases between. The CDR3 sequence is CASSVAGYGYTF. DNA for the CDR3: TGTGCCAGCAGCGTAGCTGGCTATGGCTACACCTTC. The complete variable domain, with remaining parts taken from reference TRBV9 and TRBJ1-2, reads DSGVTQTPKHLITATGQRVTLRCSPRSGDLSVYWYQQSLDQGLQFLIQYYNGEERAKGNILERFSAQQFPDLHSELNLSSLELGDSALYFCASSVAGYGYTFGSGTRLTVV.

This chain's CDR3 is CASSLGWGKREDQETQYF. For the CDR3, the DNA is TGTGCCAGCAGCTTGGGGTGGGGGAAGCGGGAGGATCAAGAGACCCAGTACTTC. This chain links TRBV5-6 with TRBJ2-5, with 9 bases fitting TRBD2. CDR1 SGHDT and CDR2 YYEEEE come from the germline V gene. The CDR3 totals 18 residues. Germline trimming cut 0 bases from V and 2 bases from J; bases unmatched to any gene: 11.

The genes are TRBV7-2 and TRBJ2-5; D is ambiguous. Germline V gene sequence: CDR1 SGHTA, CDR2 FQGNSA. Trimming took off 1 base at V and 2 bases at J, with 8 bases between the two ends. The CDR3 totals 14 residues. CDR3 in amino acids: CASSLVIGQETQYF. CDR3 in DNA: TGTGCCAGCAGCTTAGTGATCGGGCAAGAGACCCAGTACTTC.

The rearrangement links TRBV4-1 to TRBJ2-1; 7 bases align to TRBD1. The CDR3 totals 15 residues. The germline V gene encodes CDR1 MGHRA and CDR2 YSYEKL. Losses at the gene ends were 3 bases for V and 5 bases for J; bases not matched to a gene: 7. The CDR3 spells CASSQAQTGNNEQFF. The CDR3 nucleotides are TGCGCCAGCAGCCAGGCCCAGACAGGGAACAATGAGCAGTTCTTC.

The chain combines TRBV6-6 with TRBJ2-3; D uncertain. CDR1 MNHNY and CDR2 SVGAGI come from the germline V gene (reference sequence). The V and J ends lost 0 bases and 2 bases respectively, with 9 bases between them. The CDR3 runs to 15 residues. CDR3 loop: CASSYSPLNTDTQYF. The DNA for the CDR3 is TGTGCCAGCAGTTACTCACCCTTAAACACAGATACGCAGTATTTT.

This chain links TRBV29-1 with TRBJ2-1, with 11 bases identical to TRBD2. CDR3 size: 16 residues. With 1 base clipped from V and 8 bases from J, the junction kept 10 bases outside the gene matches. Germline assignment: CDR1 SQVTM and CDR2 ANQGSEA. The CDR3 nucleotides are TGCAGCGTTGAAGGGTCAACTAGCGGGGGTACCTATGAGCAGTTCTTC. Translating it yields CSVEGSTSGGTYEQFF.

The chain links TRBV6-5 to TRBJ1-2; TRBD1 agrees at 7 bases. The V segment lost 6 bases and the J segment 5 bases; nucleotides outside the gene matches: 12. The germline gives CDR1 MNHEY, CDR2 SVGAGI. The CDR3 contains 15 residues. The CDR3 region has the DNA TGTGCCAGCAGCTCTACGACAGGGTGGAGGTATGGCTACACCTTC. Its translation: CASSSTTGWRYGYTF.

The genes are TRBV27 and TRBJ2-2; 9 bases are a match to TRBD1. Per germline, CDR1 MNHEY and CDR2 SMNVEV (reference sequence). The CDR3 covers 15 residues. The V segment lost 4 bases and the J segment 4 bases; nucleotides outside the gene matches: 4. CDR3 in amino acids: CASSSTGGSTGELFF. The DNA for the CDR3 is TGTGCCAGCAGTTCGACAGGGGGAAGCACCGGGGAGCTGTTTTTT.

The chain links TRBV19 to TRBJ2-7, with D perhaps matching TRBD1 (6 bases). Trimming took off 2 bases at V and 0 bases at J, with 11 bases between the two ends. CDR1 and CDR2 from the germline V gene are LNHDA and SQIVND (reference sequence). CDR3 length: 15 amino acids. The CDR3 DNA is TGTGCCAGTAGTATATCGGACAGAAGCTCCTACGAGCAGTACTTC. Residues: CASSISDRSSYEQYF.

The rearrangement links TRBV5-1 to TRBJ2-2; D remains unclear. The germline gives CDR1 SGHRS, CDR2 YFSETQ. Trimming removed 0 bases from V and 2 bases from J, with 8 bases in between. CDR3 length: 15 residues. CDR3 DNA: TGCGCCAGCAGCTTGGGAACTATAAACACCGGGGAGCTGTTTTTT. Protein product: CASSLGTINTGELFF.

The chain joins TRBV19 to TRBJ2-7; either TRBD1 or TRBD2 may supply D (5 bases each). V was shortened by 5 bases and J by 2 bases, with 16 bases between the two germline ends. Germline-derived CDR1 and CDR2 are LNHDA and SQIVND (reference sequence). There are 15 residues in the CDR3. The CDR3 nucleotides read TGTGCCAGTAGTTTCTCACCGGGACCCGCCTACGAGCAGTACTTC. Its protein is CASSFSPGPAYEQYF.

The chain recombines TRBV28 with TRBJ1-2; unclear D gene. CDR3 length: 17 amino acids. V gave up 1 base and J gave up 3 bases, with 18 bases separating them. The germline gives CDR1 MDHEN, CDR2 SYDVKM. CDR3 nucleotides: TGTGCCAGCAGTTTATCTCTGGGCACCCGCCTTGACTATGGCTACACCTTC. Encoded protein: CASSLSLGTRLDYGYTF.

The chain links TRBV7-9 to TRBJ1-2, with a tentative D call TRBD1 (6 bases). Trimming stripped 4 bases from V and 6 bases from J, with 12 bases between. The CDR3 is 13 amino acids. The germline gives CDR1 SEHNR, CDR2 FQNEAQ (reference sequence). CDR3 region: CASSSGGADGYTF. DNA for the CDR3: TGTGCCAGCAGCTCCGGGGGCGCGGATGGCTACACCTTC.

This rearrangement joins TRBV13 to TRBJ2-7, with D possibly being TRBD2 (5 bases). Germline V gene data show CDR1 as PRHDT and CDR2 as FYEKMQ (reference sequence). Deletions cut 2 bases from V and 1 base from J, with 9 bases between. The CDR3 consists of 14 residues. The CDR3 spells CASSLIRESYEQYF. CDR3 nucleotide sequence: TGTGCCAGCAGCTTAATAAGGGAGTCCTACGAGCAGTACTTC.

This clone was picked up one time. This chain joins TRBV4-3 and TRBJ2-4; TRBD1 agrees at 8 bases. CDR3 length: 19 residues. Germline V gene lookup returns CDR1 LGHNA and CDR2 YSLEER. With 0 bases clipped from V and 6 bases from J, the junction kept 16 bases outside the gene matches. The CDR3 coding sequence is TGCGCCAGCAGCCAAGAAGTATATGCGACAGGGGAATATCGAAACATTCAGTACTTC. Translating gives CASSQEVYATGEYRNIQYF.

On this clone: The junction shows a germline mismatch at one end, possibly a read error. The chain carries TRBV4-3 and TRBJ1-5, with D tentatively TRBD1 (5 bases). The CDR3 is 15 residues long. Per germline, CDR1 LGHNA and CDR2 YSLEER. CDR3 sequence: CTSSQDSSRVQPQHF. The CDR3 region has the DNA TGCACCAGCAGCCAAGATAGTTCCAGGGTTCAGCCCCAGCATTTT.

With regard to this clone: Other DNA sequences from this sample encode an identical CDR3 as well. V and J are TRBV6-5 and TRBJ2-2; D not resolved. The CDR3 runs to 12 residues. Looked up from germline, CDR1 is MNHEY and CDR2 is SVGAGI. The germline V and J ends were trimmed by 3 bases and 8 bases, with 7 bases remaining between them. Written as DNA, the CDR3 is TGTGCCAGCAGTTATGGGCCGGGGGAGCTGTTTTTT. It is translated as CASSYGPGELFF.

This chain joins TRBV7-9 and TRBJ2-2, with a tentative D call TRBD2 (5 bases). Germline assignment: CDR1 SEHNR and CDR2 FQNEAQ (reference sequence). CDR3 length: 13 residues. Trimming cost V 8 bases and J 2 bases, with 9 bases left between them. CDR3 coding DNA: TGTGCCAGCCGACGGGAAAACACCGGGGAGCTGTTTTTT. Protein product: CASRRENTGELFF. The whole variable domain, filled in from reference TRBV7-9 and TRBJ2-2, reads DTGVSQNPRHKITKRGQNVTFRCDPISEHNRLYWYRQTLGQGPEFLTYFQNEAQLEKSRLLSDRFSAERPKGSFSTLEIQRTEQGDSAMYLCASRRENTGELFFGEGSRLTVL.